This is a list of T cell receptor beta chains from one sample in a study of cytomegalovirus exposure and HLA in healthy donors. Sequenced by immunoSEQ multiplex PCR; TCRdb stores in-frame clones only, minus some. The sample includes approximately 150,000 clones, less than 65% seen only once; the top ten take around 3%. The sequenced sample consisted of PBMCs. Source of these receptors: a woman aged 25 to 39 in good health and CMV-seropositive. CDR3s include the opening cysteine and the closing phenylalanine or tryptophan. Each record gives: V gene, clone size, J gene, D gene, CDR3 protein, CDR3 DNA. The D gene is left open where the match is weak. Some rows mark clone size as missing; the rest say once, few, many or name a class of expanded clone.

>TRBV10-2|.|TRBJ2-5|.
CASSDLVETQYF
TGCGCCAGCAGTGACCTCGTGGAGACCCAGTACTTC
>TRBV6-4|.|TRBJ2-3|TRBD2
CASSASGRATDTQYF
TGTGCCAGCAGTGCTAGCGGGAGGGCCACAGATACGCAGTATTTT
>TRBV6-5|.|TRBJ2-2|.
CASSPLGGVGELFF
TGTGCCAGCAGCCCTCTCGGTGGAGTCGGGGAGCTGTTTTTT
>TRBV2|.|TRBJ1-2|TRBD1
CASSVSRDTGDYGYTF
TGTGCCAGCAGTGTTTCCCGGGACACAGGGGACTATGGCTACACCTTC
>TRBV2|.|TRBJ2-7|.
CASSSSVEQYF
TGTGCCAGCAGTTCGTCTGTCGAGCAGTACTTC
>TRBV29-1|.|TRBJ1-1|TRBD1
CSVRTGGTEAFF
TGCAGCGTCCGGACAGGGGGCACTGAAGCTTTCTTT
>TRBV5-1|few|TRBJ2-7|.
CASSLYRDSYEQYF
TGCGCCAGCAGCTTGTACAGAGACTCCTACGAGCAGTACTTC
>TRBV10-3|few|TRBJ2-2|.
CATTYTGELFF
TGTGCCACGACTTACACCGGGGAGCTGTTTTTT
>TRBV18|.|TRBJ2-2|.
CASSPLARDSGELFF
TGTGCCAGCTCACCACTGGCCAGGGACTCCGGGGAGCTGTTTTTT
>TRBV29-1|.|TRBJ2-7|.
CSVQGQPQLSYEQYF
TGCAGCGTCCAAGGACAGCCCCAACTCTCCTACGAGCAGTACTTC
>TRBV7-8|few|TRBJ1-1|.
CASSSTTLTERF
TGTGCCAGCAGCTCCACTACTTTGACCGAACGCTTT
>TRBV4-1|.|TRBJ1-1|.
CASSPHFQGWTEAFF
TGCGCCAGCAGCCCGCACTTCCAGGGATGGACTGAAGCTTTCTTT
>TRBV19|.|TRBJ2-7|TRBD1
CASSVGTAYEQYF
TGTGCCAGTAGTGTCGGGACAGCTTACGAGCAGTACTTC
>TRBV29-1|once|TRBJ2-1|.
CSVEGGGEQFF
TGCAGCGTTGAAGGAGGGGGTGAGCAGTTCTTC
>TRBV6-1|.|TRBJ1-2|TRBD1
CASRDRQGWNYGYTF
TGTGCCAGCAGGGATAGACAGGGTTGGAACTATGGCTACACCTTC
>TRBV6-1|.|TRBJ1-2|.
CASSEYQTGYGYTF
TGTGCCAGCAGTGAGTACCAGACGGGCTATGGCTACACCTTC
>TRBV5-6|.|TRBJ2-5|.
CASSLRQTQETQYF
TGTGCCAGCAGCCTTAGACAGACCCAAGAGACCCAGTACTTC
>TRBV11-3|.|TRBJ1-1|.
CASSSQTGNTEAFF
TGTGCCAGCAGCTCGCAGACAGGGAACACTGAAGCTTTCTTT
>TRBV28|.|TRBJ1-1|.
CASSLWGGWNTEAFF
TGTGCCAGCAGTTTATGGGGGGGGTGGAACACTGAAGCTTTCTTT
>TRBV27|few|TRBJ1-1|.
CASSFLATSTEAFF
TGTGCCAGCAGTTTTCTAGCGACATCCACTGAAGCTTTCTTT
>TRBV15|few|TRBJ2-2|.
CATRGGQPNTGELFF
TGTGCCACCAGGGGCGGACAGCCGAACACCGGGGAGCTGTTTTTT
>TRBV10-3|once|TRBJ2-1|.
CATLGQYNEQFF
TGTGCCACCCTCGGACAGTACAATGAGCAGTTCTTC
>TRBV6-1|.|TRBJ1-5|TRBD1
CASSGQGGFSNQPQHF
TGTGCCAGCAGTGGACAGGGCGGATTCAGCAATCAGCCCCAGCATTTT
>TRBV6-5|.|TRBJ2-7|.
CASSYSARGPYEQYF
TGTGCCAGCAGTTACTCGGCGCGGGGACCGTACGAGCAGTACTTC
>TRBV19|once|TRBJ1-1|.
CASGGFYTEAFF
TGTGCCAGTGGGGGGTTTTACACTGAAGCTTTCTTT
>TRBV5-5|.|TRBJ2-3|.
CASSLELSTDTQYF
TGTGCCAGCAGCTTGGAACTGAGCACAGATACGCAGTATTTT
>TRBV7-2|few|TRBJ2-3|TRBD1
CASSPGTVRDTQYF
TGTGCCAGCAGCCCGGGGACAGTCCGAGATACGCAGTATTTT
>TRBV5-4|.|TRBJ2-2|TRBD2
CASSPGGRGHTGELFF
TGTGCCAGCAGCCCGGGGGGAAGGGGACACACCGGGGAGCTGTTTTTT
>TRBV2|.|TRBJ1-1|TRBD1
CASIRDSNTEAFF
TGTGCCAGCATTCGGGACAGCAACACTGAAGCTTTCTTT
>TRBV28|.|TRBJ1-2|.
CATAIWTNGYTF
TGTGCCACCGCTATATGGACAAATGGCTACACCTTC
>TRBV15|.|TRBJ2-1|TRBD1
CATSREREDRDNEQFF
TGTGCCACCAGCAGAGAGAGGGAGGACAGGGACAATGAGCAGTTCTTC
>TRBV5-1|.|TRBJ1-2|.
CASSLAPGMDYGYTF
TGCGCCAGCAGCTTGGCCCCAGGGATGGACTATGGCTACACCTTC
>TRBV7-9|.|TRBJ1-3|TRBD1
CASSLRDRSLSGNTIYF
TGTGCCAGCAGCTTACGGGACAGGTCCCTCTCTGGAAACACCATATATTTT
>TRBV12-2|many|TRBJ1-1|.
CASRLSQGGEAFF
TGTGCAAGTCGCTTGTCTCAGGGCGGTGAAGCTTTCTTT
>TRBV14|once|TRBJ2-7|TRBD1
CASSQDLGKGAVIYEQYF
TGTGCCAGCAGCCAAGATTTGGGTAAGGGGGCGGTGATCTACGAGCAGTACTTC
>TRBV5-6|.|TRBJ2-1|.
CASSLSRNEQFF
TGTGCCAGCAGCCTGAGTAGAAATGAGCAGTTCTTC
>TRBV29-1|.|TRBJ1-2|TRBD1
CSARTGSAYGYTF
TGCAGCGCCAGGACAGGGAGCGCGTATGGCTACACCTTC
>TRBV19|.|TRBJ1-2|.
CASSGQNYGYTF
TGTGCCAGTAGTGGGCAGAACTATGGCTACACCTTC
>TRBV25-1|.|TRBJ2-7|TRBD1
CASSPSDRVGYEQYF
TGTGCCAGCAGTCCCTCCGACAGGGTAGGTTACGAGCAGTACTTC